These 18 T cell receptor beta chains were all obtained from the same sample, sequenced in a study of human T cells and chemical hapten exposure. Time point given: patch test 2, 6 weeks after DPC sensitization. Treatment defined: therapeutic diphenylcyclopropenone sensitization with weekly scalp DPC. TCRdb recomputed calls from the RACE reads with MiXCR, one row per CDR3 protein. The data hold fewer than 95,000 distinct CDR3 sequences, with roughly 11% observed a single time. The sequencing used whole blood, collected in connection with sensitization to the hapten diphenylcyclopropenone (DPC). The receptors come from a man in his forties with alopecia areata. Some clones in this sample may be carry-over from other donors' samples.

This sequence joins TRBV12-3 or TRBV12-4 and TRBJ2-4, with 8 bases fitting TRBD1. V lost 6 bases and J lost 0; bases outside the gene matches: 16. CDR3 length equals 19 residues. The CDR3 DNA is TGTGCCAGCAGCCGACGCGGCAGGGGGCTGTGGTTAGCCAAAAACATTCAGTACTTC. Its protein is CASSRRGRGLWLAKNIQYF.

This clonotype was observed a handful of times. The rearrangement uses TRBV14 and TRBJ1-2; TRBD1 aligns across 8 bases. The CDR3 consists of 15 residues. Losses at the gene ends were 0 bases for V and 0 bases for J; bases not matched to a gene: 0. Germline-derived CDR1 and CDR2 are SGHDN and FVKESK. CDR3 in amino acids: CASSQEQGANYGYTF. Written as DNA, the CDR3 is TGTGCCAGCAGCCAAGAACAGGGGGCTAACTATGGCTACACCTTC.

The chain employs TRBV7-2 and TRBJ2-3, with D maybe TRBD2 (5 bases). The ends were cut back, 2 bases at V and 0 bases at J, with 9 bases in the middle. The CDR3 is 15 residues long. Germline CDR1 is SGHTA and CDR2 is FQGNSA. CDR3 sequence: CASSLQRSSTDTQYF. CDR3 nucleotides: TGTGCCAGCAGCTTACAGCGGTCTAGCACAGATACGCAGTATTTT.

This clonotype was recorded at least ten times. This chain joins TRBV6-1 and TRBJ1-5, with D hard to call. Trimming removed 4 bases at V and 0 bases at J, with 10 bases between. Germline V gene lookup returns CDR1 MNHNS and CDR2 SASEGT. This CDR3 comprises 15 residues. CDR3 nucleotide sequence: TGTGCCAGCAGTGTATCAGAGCTTAGCAATCAGCCCCAGCATTTT. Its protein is CASSVSELSNQPQHF.

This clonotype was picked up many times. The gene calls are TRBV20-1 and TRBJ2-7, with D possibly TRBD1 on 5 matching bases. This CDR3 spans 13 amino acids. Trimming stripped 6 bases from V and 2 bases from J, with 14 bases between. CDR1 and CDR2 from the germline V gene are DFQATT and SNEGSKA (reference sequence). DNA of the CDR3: TGCAGTGCCCTCAACAGGCCACCCTACGAGCAGTACGTC. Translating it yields CSALNRPPYEQYV.

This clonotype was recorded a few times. CDR3 coding DNA: TGTGCCATCAGGGGAGCGGTTCTATACAATGAGCAGTTCTTC. Encoded protein: CAIRGAVLYNEQFF. The chain employs TRBV10-3 and TRBJ2-1, with D perhaps matching TRBD2 (5 bases). With 6 bases removed from V and 4 bases from J, the gap between germline ends came to 13 bases. Per germline, CDR1 ENHRY and CDR2 SYGVKD. The CDR3 has 14 residues.

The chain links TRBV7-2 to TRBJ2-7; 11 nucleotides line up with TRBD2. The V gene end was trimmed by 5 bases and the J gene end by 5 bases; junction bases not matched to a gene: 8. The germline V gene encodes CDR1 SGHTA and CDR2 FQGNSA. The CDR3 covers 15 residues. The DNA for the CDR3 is TGTGCCAGCAGCCGCCCTAGCGGGAGGAACAACGAGCAGTACGTC. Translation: CASSRPSGRNNEQYV.

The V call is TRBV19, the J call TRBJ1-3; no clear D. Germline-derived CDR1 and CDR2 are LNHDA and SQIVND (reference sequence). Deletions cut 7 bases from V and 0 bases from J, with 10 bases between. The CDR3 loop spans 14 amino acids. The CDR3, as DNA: TGTGCCAGTACCAACGGGTACTCTGGAAACACCATATATTTT. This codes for CASTNGYSGNTIYF. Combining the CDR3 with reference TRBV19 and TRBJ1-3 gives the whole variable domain DGGITQSPKYLFRKEGQNVTLSCEQNLNHDAMYWYRQDPGQGLRLIYYSQIVNDFQKGDIAEGYSVSREKKESFPLTVTSAQKNPTAFYLCASTNGYSGNTIYFGEGSWLTVV.

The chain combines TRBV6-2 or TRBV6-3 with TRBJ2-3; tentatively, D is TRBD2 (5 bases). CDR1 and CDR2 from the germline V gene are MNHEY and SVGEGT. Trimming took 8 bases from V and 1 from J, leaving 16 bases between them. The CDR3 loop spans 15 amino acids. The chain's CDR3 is CASYTRMAGTDTQYF. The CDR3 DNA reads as TGTGCCAGCTACACTAGGATGGCGGGCACAGATACGCAGTATTTT.

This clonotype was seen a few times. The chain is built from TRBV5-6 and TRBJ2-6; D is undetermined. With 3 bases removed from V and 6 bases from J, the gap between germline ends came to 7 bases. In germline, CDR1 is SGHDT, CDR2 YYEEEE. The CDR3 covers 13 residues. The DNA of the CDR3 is TGTGCCAGCAGCTGGGTCTCGGCCAACGTCCTGACTTTC. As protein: CASSWVSANVLTF.

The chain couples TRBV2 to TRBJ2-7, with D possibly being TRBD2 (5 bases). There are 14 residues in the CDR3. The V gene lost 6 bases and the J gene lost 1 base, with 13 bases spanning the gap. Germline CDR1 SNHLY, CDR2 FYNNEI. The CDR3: CASSLGLASYEQYF. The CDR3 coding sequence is TGTGCCAGCAGCCTTGGACTTGCTTCCTACGAGCAGTACTTC.

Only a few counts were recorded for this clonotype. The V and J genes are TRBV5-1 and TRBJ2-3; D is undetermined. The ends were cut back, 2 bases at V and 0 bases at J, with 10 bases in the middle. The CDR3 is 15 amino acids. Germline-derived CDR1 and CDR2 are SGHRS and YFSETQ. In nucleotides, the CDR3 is TGCGCCAGCAGCTTACATACTCCTAGCACAGATACGCAGTATTTT. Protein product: CASSLHTPSTDTQYF.

The CDR3 loop reads CASSLILTGSFTGNGYTF. The CDR3 DNA sequence: TGTGCCAGCAGCTTAATTCTTACAGGGTCCTTCACGGGTAACGGCTACACCTTC. The chain couples TRBV7-9 to TRBJ1-2; D might be TRBD1 (6 bases). The V end lost 2 bases, the J end lost 8 bases, and 27 bases lay between the germline ends. This CDR3 contains 18 residues. CDR1 is SEHNR and CDR2 is FQNEAQ in the germline V gene (reference sequence). The full variable domain, in which reference TRBV7-9 and TRBJ1-2 provide the parts outside the CDR3, is DTGVSQNPRHKITKRGQNVTFRCDPISEHNRLYWYRQTLGQGPEFLTYFQNEAQLEKSRLLSDRFSAERPKGSFSTLEIQRTEQGDSAMYLCASSLILTGSFTGNGYTFGSGTRLTVV.

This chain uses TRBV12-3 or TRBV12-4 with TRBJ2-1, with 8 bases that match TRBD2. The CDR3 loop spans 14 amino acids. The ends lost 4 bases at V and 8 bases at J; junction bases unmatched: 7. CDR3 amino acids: CASSYSGRRDEQFF. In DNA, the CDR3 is TGTGCCAGCAGTTACAGCGGGAGAAGGGATGAGCAGTTCTTC.

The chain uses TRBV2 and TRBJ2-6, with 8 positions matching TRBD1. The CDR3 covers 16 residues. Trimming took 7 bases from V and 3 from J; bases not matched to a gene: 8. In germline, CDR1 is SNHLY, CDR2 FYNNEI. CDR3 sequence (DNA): TGTGCCAGCACATTGCAGGGGGCATTTGGGGCCAACGTCCTGACTTTC. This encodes CASTLQGAFGANVLTF. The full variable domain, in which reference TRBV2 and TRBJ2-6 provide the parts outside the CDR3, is EPEVTQTPSHQVTQMGQEVILRCVPISNHLYFYWYRQILGQKVEFLVSFYNNEISEKSEIFDDQFSVERPDGSNFTLKIRSTKLEDSAMYFCASTLQGAFGANVLTFGAGSRLTVL.

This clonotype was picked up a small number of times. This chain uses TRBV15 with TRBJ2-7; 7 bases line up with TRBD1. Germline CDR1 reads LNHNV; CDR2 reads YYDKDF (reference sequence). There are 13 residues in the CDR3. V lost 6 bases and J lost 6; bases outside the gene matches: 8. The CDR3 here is CATRATGFGEQYF. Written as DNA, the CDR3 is TGTGCCACCAGGGCGACAGGGTTTGGCGAGCAGTACTTC.

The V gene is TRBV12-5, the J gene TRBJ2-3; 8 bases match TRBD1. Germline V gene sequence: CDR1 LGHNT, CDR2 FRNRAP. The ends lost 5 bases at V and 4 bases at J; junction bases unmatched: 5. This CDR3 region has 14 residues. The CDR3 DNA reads TGTGCTAGTGGTCTAGGACAGGGTGCAGATACGCAGTATTTT. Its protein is CASGLGQGADTQYF.

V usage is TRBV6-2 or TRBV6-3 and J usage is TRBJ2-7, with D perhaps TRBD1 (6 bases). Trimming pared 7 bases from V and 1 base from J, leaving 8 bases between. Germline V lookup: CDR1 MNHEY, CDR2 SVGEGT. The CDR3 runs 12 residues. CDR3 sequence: CASTGQSYEQYF. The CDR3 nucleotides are TGTGCCAGCACCGGACAGTCCTACGAGCAGTACTTC.